Presented here are 16 T cell receptor beta chains from one specimen sequenced in a study of T cell responses to AZD1222 COVID-19 vaccine. Only in-frame clones appear in the TCRdb table, and some are missing; sequencing was by immunoSEQ multiplex PCR. The sample has some 140,000 clones, roughly nine tenths seen once; the top ten hold approximately 8.8%. Sample: peripheral blood, taken 28 days after the second AZD1222 dose. The receptors were sampled from an adult who received the AZD1222 COVID-19 vaccine.

The chain has TRBV3-1 (or the pseudogene TRBV3-2) and TRBJ1-2; tentative D call: TRBD1 (6 bases). CDR1 and CDR2 (germline): LGHDT, YNNKEL (reference sequence). The germline V and J ends were trimmed by 0 bases and 5 bases, with 16 bases remaining between them. The CDR3 has 16 residues. CDR3 bases: TGTGCCAGCAGCCAAGATATCGGGGCGGGGGCTTATGGCTACACCTTC. The encoded protein is CASSQDIGAGAYGYTF.

V is TRBV18 and J is TRBJ2-7, with a tentative D call TRBD2 (5 bases). Germline-derived CDR1 and CDR2 are KGHSH and LQKENI. This CDR3 comprises 16 residues. Trimming stripped 1 base from V and 5 bases from J, with 18 bases between. In DNA, the CDR3 is TGTGCCAGCTCACCACAGGACCCCGGGGTGAATGACGAGCAGTACTTC. Translating it yields CASSPQDPGVNDEQYF.

This clone is a singleton in its sample. The gene calls are TRBV2 and TRBJ2-7; 10 bases are shared with TRBD2. Germline V CDR1 and CDR2: SNHLY, FYNNEI. J was trimmed by 3 bases and V by 1 base; bases with no gene match: 0. This CDR3 spans 14 amino acids. CDR3 nucleotide sequence: TGTGCCAGCAGTGAAGGACTAGCGGGCTACGAGCAGTACTTC. Encoded protein: CASSEGLAGYEQYF.

This clone appeared once. The chain employs TRBV7-6 and TRBJ1-5; D not certain. This CDR3 has 15 amino acids. Trimming pared 5 bases from V and 6 bases from J, leaving 17 bases between. CDR1 is SGHVS and CDR2 is FNYEAQ in the germline V gene. CDR3 in DNA: TGTGCCAGCAGCCCCGGACCGTCTCGACTTCAGCCCCAGCATTTT. Its translation: CASSPGPSRLQPQHF.

This clone was recorded only once. The chain joins TRBV2 to TRBJ1-1, with D uncertain. Germline loops: CDR1 SNHLY, CDR2 FYNNEI. The germline V and J ends were trimmed by 4 bases and 6 bases, with 12 bases remaining between them. The CDR3 has 13 residues. The CDR3 sequence is CASSVSGIAEAFF. CDR3 DNA sequence: TGTGCCAGCAGTGTGTCGGGGATCGCTGAAGCTTTCTTT. Complete variable domain (other parts from reference TRBV2 and TRBJ1-1): EPEVTQTPSHQVTQMGQEVILRCVPISNHLYFYWYRQILGQKVEFLVSFYNNEISEKSEIFDDQFSVERPDGSNFTLKIRSTKLEDSAMYFCASSVSGIAEAFFGQGTRLTVV.

DNA for the CDR3: TGTGCCAGCAGCCCCGGGACAGGACCCCTCTATGGCTACACCTTC. Translation gives CASSPGTGPLYGYTF. V usage is TRBV7-2 and J usage is TRBJ1-2; TRBD1 matches at 8 bases. V was clipped by 5 bases and J by 4 bases; unmatched bases: 9. The CDR3 totals 15 residues. Germline CDR1 is SGHTA and CDR2 is FQGNSA.

The genes are TRBV11-3 and TRBJ2-2; the D is unclear. Germline CDR1 and CDR2: SGHNT and YENEEA. V gave up 5 bases and J gave up 5 bases, with 6 bases separating them. The CDR3 extends over 12 amino acids. The CDR3: CASSGRTGELFF. The CDR3 DNA reads as TGTGCCAGCAGCGGACGAACCGGGGAGCTGTTTTTT.

This chain connects TRBV27 to TRBJ2-1; a possible D gene is TRBD1 (6 bases). The CDR3 sequence is 15 residues long. Trimming took off 2 bases at V and 1 base at J, with 9 bases between the two ends. Germline CDR1 and CDR2: MNHEY and SMNVEV (reference sequence). CDR3 coding DNA: TGTGCCAGCAGTTTAAGGGACACATCCTACAATGAGCAGTTCTTC. Protein product: CASSLRDTSYNEQFF.

The V gene is TRBV12-5, the J gene TRBJ2-2; D call uncertain. In germline, CDR1 is LGHNT, CDR2 FRNRAP. CDR3 length equals 13 residues. V was cut by 5 bases and J by 10 bases, with 14 bases left in between. The CDR3 loop is CASGLRVREELFF. CDR3 bases: TGTGCTAGTGGTCTCCGTGTCCGCGAGGAGCTGTTTTTT.

The chain has TRBV19 and TRBJ2-5; either TRBD1 or TRBD2 may fit D (5 bases each). This CDR3 has 17 residues. CDR1 and CDR2 (germline): LNHDA, SQIVND (reference sequence). Trimming pared 3 bases from V and 2 bases from J, leaving 19 bases between. CDR3 sequence reads: CASSIALGDPRQETQYF. In DNA form, the CDR3 reads TGTGCCAGTAGTATTGCCTTGGGGGACCCGCGTCAAGAGACCCAGTACTTC.

The J gene is TRBJ2-7, the V gene TRBV27, with a possible D match to TRBD1 (6 bases). Germline assignment: CDR1 MNHEY and CDR2 SMNVEV (reference sequence). This CDR3 comprises 13 residues. Trimming stripped 4 bases from V and 4 bases from J, with 11 bases between. CDR3 protein: CASSYFRGYEQYF. CDR3 DNA sequence: TGTGCCAGCAGTTACTTCAGGGGTTACGAGCAGTACTTC.

This chain's CDR3 is CASSPWSSGANVLTF. The CDR3 nucleotides read TGTGCCAGCAGCCCTTGGAGCTCTGGGGCCAACGTCCTGACTTTC. This sequence joins TRBV27 and TRBJ2-6; D remains unclear. V was trimmed by 6 bases and J by 0 bases, leaving 9 bases between them. Germline V gene lookup returns CDR1 MNHEY and CDR2 SMNVEV (reference sequence). This CDR3 region has 15 residues. The variable domain in full, completed from reference TRBV27 and TRBJ2-6, reads EAQVTQNPRYLITVTGKKLTVTCSQNMNHEYMSWYRQDPGLGLRQIYYSMNVEVTDKGDVPEGYKVSRKEKRNFPLILESPSPNQTSLYFCASSPWSSGANVLTFGAGSRLTVL.

The CDR3 nucleotides are TGTGCCAGCAGTGCGGGGTACCAAGAGACCCAGTACTTC. It yields the protein CASSAGYQETQYF. V usage is TRBV2 and J usage is TRBJ2-5; D is possibly TRBD2 (5 bases). V was cut by 4 bases and J by 0 bases, with 6 bases left in between. The CDR3 sequence is 13 residues long. Germline V gene lookup returns CDR1 SNHLY and CDR2 FYNNEI. The full variable domain, rest sourced from reference TRBV2 and TRBJ2-5, is EPEVTQTPSHQVTQMGQEVILRCVPISNHLYFYWYRQILGQKVEFLVSFYNNEISEKSEIFDDQFSVERPDGSNFTLKIRSTKLEDSAMYFCASSAGYQETQYFGPGTRLLVL.

This chain connects TRBV10-3 to TRBJ1-6; the D is unclear. The length of the CDR3 is 13 residues. V was clipped by 7 bases and J by 7 bases, with 11 bases between them. Germline assignment: CDR1 ENHRY and CDR2 SYGVKD. The CDR3 sequence is CAITKEINSPLHF. The CDR3 DNA follows: TGTGCCATCACGAAAGAGATCAATTCACCCCTCCACTTT.

The chain couples TRBV7-8 to TRBJ1-6; D gene ambiguous. Trimming removed 1 base at V and 7 bases at J, with 8 bases between. This CDR3 is built from 14 residues. CDR1 is SGHVS, CDR2 FQNEAQ, per germline. The CDR3 region is CASSLVVGNSPLHF. CDR3 sequence (DNA): TGTGCCAGCAGCTTAGTGGTGGGGAATTCACCCCTCCACTTT.

The chain's CDR3 is CASSPRAGQAFF. CDR3 sequence (DNA): TGTGCCAGCAGTCCTCGGGCCGGGCAAGCTTTCTTT. This rearrangement joins TRBV12-3 or TRBV12-4 to TRBJ1-1; D call uncertain. This CDR3 has 12 amino acids. The V gene lost 5 bases and the J gene lost 9 bases, with 13 bases spanning the gap.